This note documents a single T cell receptor beta chain sequence. As yet, its antigen is unknown. Since it is a stray read in a library aimed at alpha chains, this beta chain has a size that is not meaningful. The CDR3 runs 16 residues. V lost 3 bases, J lost 7 bases, and 21 bases lay in between. Germline CDR1 reads LNHNV; CDR2 reads YYDKDF (reference sequence). Amplification of TCR alpha and beta CDR3 regions from RNA used iRepertoire nested multiplex PCR. For one-step reverse transcription and amplification, roughly 85-450 ng of tissue mRNA or PBMC total RNA was used. TCRdb re-called the multiplex PCR reads through MiXCR, storing one row per CDR3 protein. The profile shows 3,500 to 4,000 distinct CDR3 sequences, approximately 92% of them singletons. This entry comes from a study of glioma-infiltrating T cells. Study-wide results and limits: Above-expected tissue-blood divergence occurred in all gliomas, most in low-grade ones. Very few CDR3 sequences were shared between tissue and blood.

The V call is TRBV15, the J call TRBJ1-2, with a weak D call TRBD1 (5 bases). Material: glioma tissue, nonneoplastic brain tissue, or PBMCs (not recorded which). The clonotype originates from a human donor with low-grade glioma or glioblastoma, undergoing nonglioma brain surgery, or in good health (not recorded which). The CDR3 sequence: CATSSFTQSIRGGYTF. The CDR3 DNA reads as TGTGCCACCAGCAGCTTTACACAATCGATAAGGGGTGGCTACACCTTC. The variable domain in full, completed from reference TRBV15 and TRBJ1-2, reads DAMVIQNPRYQVTQFGKPVTLSCSQTLNHNVMYWYQQKSSQAPKLLFHYYDKDFNNEADTPDNFQSRRPNTSFCFLDIRSPGLGDTAMYLCATSSFTQSIRGGYTFGSGTRLTVV.